This T cell receptor beta chain was recorded in a study of blood T cell repertoires in COVID-19. Study information: Samples came from the United States, Italy and Spain, spanning acute and convalescent COVID-19.

CDR1 is SGHVS, CDR2 FNYEAQ, per germline. V shed 5 bases, J shed 6 bases, and the junction held 3 bases outside the gene matches. This CDR3 has 13 amino acids. Per the original data handling: By means of reference gene primer amplification, nucleated cell counts were estimated. Only in-frame clones appear in the TCRdb table, and some are missing; sequencing was by immunoSEQ multiplex PCR. V and J calls and clone size are as listed in that table; D and trimming were resolved from the DNA. Altogether around 65,000 clones are present, roughly 93% being singletons, with the ten largest covering roughly 1.5%.

The sample taken for sequencing was peripheral blood. This TCR was recovered from a human donor in a cohort sampled during active COVID-19. The gene calls are TRBV7-6 and TRBJ2-7; 11 nucleotides line up with TRBD2. The CDR3 reads CASSTSGRGEQYF. In nucleotides, the CDR3 is TGTGCCAGCAGCACTAGCGGGAGAGGCGAGCAGTACTTC.